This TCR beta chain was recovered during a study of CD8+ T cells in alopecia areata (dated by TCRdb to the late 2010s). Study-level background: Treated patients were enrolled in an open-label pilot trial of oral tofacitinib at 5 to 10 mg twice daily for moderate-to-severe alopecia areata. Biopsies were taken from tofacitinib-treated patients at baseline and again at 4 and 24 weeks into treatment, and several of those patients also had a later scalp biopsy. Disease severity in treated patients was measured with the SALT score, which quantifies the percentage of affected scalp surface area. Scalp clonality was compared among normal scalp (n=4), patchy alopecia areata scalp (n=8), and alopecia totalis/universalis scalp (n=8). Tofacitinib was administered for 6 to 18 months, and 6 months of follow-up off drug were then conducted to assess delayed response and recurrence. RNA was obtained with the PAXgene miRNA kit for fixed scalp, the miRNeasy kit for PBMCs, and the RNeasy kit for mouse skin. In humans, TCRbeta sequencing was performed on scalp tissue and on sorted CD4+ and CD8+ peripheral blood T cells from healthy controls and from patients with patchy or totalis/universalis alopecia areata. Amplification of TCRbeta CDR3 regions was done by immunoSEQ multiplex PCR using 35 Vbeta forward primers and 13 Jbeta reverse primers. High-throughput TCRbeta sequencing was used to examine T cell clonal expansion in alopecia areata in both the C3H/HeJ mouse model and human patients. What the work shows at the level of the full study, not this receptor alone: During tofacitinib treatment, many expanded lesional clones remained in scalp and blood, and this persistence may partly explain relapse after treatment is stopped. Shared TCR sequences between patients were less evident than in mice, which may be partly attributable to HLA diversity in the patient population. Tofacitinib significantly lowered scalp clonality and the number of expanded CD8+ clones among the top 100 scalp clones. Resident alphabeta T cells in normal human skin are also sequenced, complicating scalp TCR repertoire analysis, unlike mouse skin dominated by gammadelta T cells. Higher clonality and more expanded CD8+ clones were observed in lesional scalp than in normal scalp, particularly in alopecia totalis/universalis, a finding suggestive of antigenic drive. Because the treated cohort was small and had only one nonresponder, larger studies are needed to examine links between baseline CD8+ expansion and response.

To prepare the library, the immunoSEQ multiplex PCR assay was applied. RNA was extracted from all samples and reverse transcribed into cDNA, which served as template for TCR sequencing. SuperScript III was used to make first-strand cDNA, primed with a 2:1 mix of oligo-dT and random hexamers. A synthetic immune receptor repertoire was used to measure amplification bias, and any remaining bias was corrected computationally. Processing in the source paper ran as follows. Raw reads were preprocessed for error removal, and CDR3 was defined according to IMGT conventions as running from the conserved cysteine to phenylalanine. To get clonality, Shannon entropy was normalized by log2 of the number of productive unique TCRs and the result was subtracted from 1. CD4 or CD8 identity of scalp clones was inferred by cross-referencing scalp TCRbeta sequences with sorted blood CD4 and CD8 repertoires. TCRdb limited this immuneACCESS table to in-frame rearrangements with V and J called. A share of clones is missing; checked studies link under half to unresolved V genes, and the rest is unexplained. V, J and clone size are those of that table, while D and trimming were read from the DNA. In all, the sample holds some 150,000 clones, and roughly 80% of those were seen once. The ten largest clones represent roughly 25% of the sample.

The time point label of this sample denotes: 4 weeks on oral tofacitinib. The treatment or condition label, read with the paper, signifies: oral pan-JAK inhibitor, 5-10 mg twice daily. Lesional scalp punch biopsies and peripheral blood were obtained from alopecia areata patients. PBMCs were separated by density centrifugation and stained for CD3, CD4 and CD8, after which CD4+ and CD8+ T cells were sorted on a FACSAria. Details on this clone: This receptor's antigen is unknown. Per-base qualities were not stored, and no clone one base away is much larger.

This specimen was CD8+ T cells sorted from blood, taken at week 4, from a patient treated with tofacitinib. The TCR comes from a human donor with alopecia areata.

The CDR3 reads CASSPDGFTDTQYF. At the DNA level, the sequence is TGTGCCAGCAGCCCGGACGGTTTCACAGATACGCAGTATTTT. This chain joins TRBV7-9 to TRBJ2-3; too little of a D gene remains to name it. The CDR3 measures 14 amino acids from cysteine to phenylalanine. Here the CDR3 DNA is all that survives: 42 bases in frame from base 1. The germline V gene encodes CDR1 SEHNR and CDR2 FQNEAQ (reference sequence). Trimming removed 5 bases from V and 2 bases from J, leaving 11 bases between the germline ends.